The 10 T cell receptor delta chains given below trace back to one sample, sequenced in a study of gamma-delta T cells after stem cell transplantation. TCRdb re-called the RT-PCR reads with CATT. This sample has about 5,700 delta-chain clones, with approximately 1.9% found just once. Sequenced: gamma-delta T cells. The receptors derive from a human donor. It is not recorded whose cells these are; they may come from a transplant donor.

This clone was recorded many times. A far larger clone is off by one base, so a read error is likely. Other DNA sequences in the sample encode the same CDR3. This chain joins TRDV2 and TRDJ1, with D maybe TRDD3 (6 bases). CDR3 size: 16 residues. From germline, CDR1 is GEAIGNYY and CDR2 EKD. The CDR3 loop reads CACDTVGGLHTDKLIF. The DNA of the CDR3 is TGTGCCTGCGACACGGTGGGGGGCCTACACACCGATAAACTCATCTTT.

The chain employs TRDV2 and TRDJ1; the match to TRDD3 covers 10 bases. Germline V gene data show CDR1 as GEAIGNYY and CDR2 as EKD. Trimming at V came to 1 base and at J to 0 bases, leaving 13 bases not matched to a gene. This CDR3 comprises 19 residues. The CDR3 DNA reads TGTGCCTGTGACACTGTACTGGGGGATCCCACATTCCACACCGATAAACTCATCTTT. Translating it yields CACDTVLGDPTFHTDKLIF.

Remarks on this clone: The TCRdb protein, from a much larger clone, departs from this DNA's translation at residue 8, likely by read error; the protein shown derives from the DNA. The chain links TRDV2 to TRDJ1; D uncertain. Between the trimmed V and J ends, which lost 3 bases and 0 bases, there was a span of 16 bases. Germline V CDR1 and CDR2: GEAIGNYY, EKD. The CDR3 covers 16 residues. The CDR3: CACDLVPDSNTDKLIF. In DNA, the CDR3 is TGTGCCTGTGACCTCGTACCCGACTCGAACACCGATAAACTCATCTTT.

In its sample, this clone was seen many times. A far bigger clonotype differs at one base, so this is likely a read error. The V and J genes are TRDV2 and TRDJ1, with D perhaps TRDD3 (6 bases). From germline, CDR1 is GEAIGNYY and CDR2 EKD. This CDR3 region has 15 residues. CDR3 coding DNA: TGTGCCTGTGGCACCGTAGGGGGAAGCACCGATAAACTCATCTTT. Translated: CACGTVGGSTDKLIF.

The sample holds a few counts of this clone. The amino acid sequence in TCRdb belongs to a much larger clone and departs from this DNA's translation at residue 5, likely a sequencing read error; the sequence shown is translated from the DNA. This chain joins TRDV2 and TRDJ3, with 11 bases that match TRDD3. With V trimmed by 3 bases and J by 0 bases, 9 bases remained unmatched. CDR1 and CDR2 (germline): GEAIGNYY, EKD. The CDR3 length is 20 residues. This CDR3 is CACDRAVTGGYSWDTRQMFF. The CDR3, as DNA: TGTGCCTGTGACCGCGCTGTTACTGGGGGATACTCCTGGGACACCCGACAGATGTTTTTC.

This clone showed up just a few times. A read error is possible here, since a much larger clone lies one base away. The rearrangement links TRDV2 to TRDJ1; TRDD3 matches 7 bases. The CDR3 is made up of 18 amino acids. The germline V gene has CDR1 GEAIGNYY and CDR2 EKD. V dropped 0 bases and J dropped 1; count of bases not matched to a gene: 13. Here the CDR3 reads CACDTVGLEDTSTDKLIF. The CDR3 DNA sequence: TGTGCCTGTGACACCGTCGGGCTGGAGGATACGAGCACCGATAAACTCATCTTT.

This clone occurred a few times. With a far larger clone one base away, a read error is the likely cause. This same CDR3 is encoded by further DNA sequences in the sample. The chain is built from TRDV2 and TRDJ1; D not resolved. The CDR3 runs to 14 residues. Germline CDR1 and CDR2: GEAIGNYY and EKD. The CDR3, as DNA: TGTGCCTGTGACACGTTGACTAGCGGCGATAAGCTCATCTTT. It yields the protein CACDTLTSGDKLIF.

Worth noting for this clone: Translating this DNA gives a protein that differs at residue 6 from the TCRdb one, which belongs to a much larger clone; a read error is likely, and the protein shown is this translation. J is TRDJ3 and V is TRDV2; no definite D call. Germline values: CDR1 GEAIGNYY, CDR2 EKD. This CDR3 is 17 amino acids long. Trimming removed 0 bases at V and 2 bases at J, with 10 bases between. CDR3: CACDTTSHPWDTRQMFF. The CDR3 DNA sequence: TGTGCCTGTGACACCACCTCTCACCCCTGGGACACCCGACAGATGTTTTTC.

The J gene is TRDJ1, the V gene TRDV2, with TRDD3 matching over 10 bases. This CDR3 has 18 residues. The V gene's germline CDR1 is GEAIGNYY and CDR2 EKD. J was trimmed by 4 bases and V by 0 bases; bases with no gene match: 13. As DNA, the CDR3 is TGTGCCTGTGACACCGTGCCCGTACTGGGGGATGGCCACGATAAACTCATCTTT. It yields the protein CACDTVPVLGDGHDKLIF.

Details on this clone: A far larger clone lies a single base away; this is likely a read error. Other nucleotide sequences in the sample specify the same CDR3. The chain recombines TRDV2 with TRDJ1; 8 nucleotides align to TRDD3. CDR3 size: 19 residues. V trimming: 0 bases; J trimming: 0 bases; junction bases outside the gene matches: 14. CDR1 is GEAIGNYY and CDR2 is EKD in the germline V gene. As DNA, the CDR3 is TGTGCCTGTGACACCGTAGAGCTGGGGGACACACTGTACACCGATAAACTCATCTTT. This translates into CACDTVELGDTLYTDKLIF.